Below, 29 T cell receptor beta chains from the same sample are listed, as sequenced in a study of shared clonotypes between healthy human individuals. The assay was immunoSEQ multiplex PCR, and TCRdb's table has in-frame clones only and misses some. The table lists 2 million to 2.5 million clones, under 97% of them singletons, with roughly 0.13% in the top ten. Sequencing was performed on naive CD4+ T cells sorted from blood. The subset here: CD45RA+ positively selected. All receptors derive from a man aged 18 to 30 in good health.

The chain uses TRBV28 and TRBJ2-7, with 8 bases lining up with TRBD2. The CDR3 has 14 residues. The germline CDR1 and CDR2 sequences are MDHEN and SYDVKM. The junction had 6 bases not matched to a gene; V was cut back by 7 bases and J by 1 base. In DNA, the CDR3 is TGTGCCAGCATCGAGGTAGCGGGATCCTACGAGCAGTACTTC. Amino acid sequence: CASIEVAGSYEQYF.

The chain recombines TRBV28 with TRBJ2-7; no clear D. Germline V gene sequence: CDR1 MDHEN, CDR2 SYDVKM. The CDR3 is 16 amino acids. Trimming cost V 3 bases and J 2 bases, with 17 bases left between them. The CDR3 loop is CASSLTPILAAYEQYF. CDR3 sequence (DNA): TGTGCCAGCAGTTTGACCCCGATCCTCGCGGCCTACGAGCAGTACTTC.

The V and J genes are TRBV9 and TRBJ1-2, with D perhaps matching TRBD1 (5 bases). CDR1 is SGDLS and CDR2 is YYNGEE in the germline V gene. This CDR3 has 13 residues. V was shortened by 4 bases and J by 5 bases, with 12 bases between the two germline ends. The CDR3 sequence is CASSPLGRYGYTF. The CDR3 coding sequence is TGTGCCAGCAGCCCCTTGGGGCGATATGGCTACACCTTC.

V usage is TRBV7-2 and J usage is TRBJ1-1; 8 nucleotides match TRBD1. The CDR3 runs 14 residues. The germline gives CDR1 SGHTA, CDR2 FQGNSA. Trimming took 5 bases from V and 2 from J; bases not matched to a gene: 4. CDR3 sequence (DNA): TGTGCCAGCAGCATTGGACAGGGTAACACTGAAGCTTTCTTT. This encodes CASSIGQGNTEAFF. Combining the CDR3 with reference TRBV7-2 and TRBJ1-1 gives the whole variable domain GAGVSQSPSNKVTEKGKDVELRCDPISGHTALYWYRQSLGQGLEFLIYFQGNSAPDKSGLPSDRFSAERTGGSVSTLTIQRTQQEDSAVYLCASSIGQGNTEAFFGQGTRLTVV.

This sequence joins TRBV2 and TRBJ1-5; 9 bases match TRBD1. The CDR3 contains 16 residues. Unmatched junction bases numbered 10, after V lost 7 bases and J lost 3 bases. Germline V gives CDR1 SNHLY, CDR2 FYNNEI. The CDR3 region has the DNA TGTGCCAGCAATCCCGACAGGGGGTTATTCAATCAGCCCCAGCATTTT. It yields the protein CASNPDRGLFNQPQHF.

This sequence joins TRBV6-5 and TRBJ2-7, with D tentatively TRBD1 (6 bases). V lost 1 base, J lost 4 bases, and 11 bases lay in between. This CDR3 contains 14 residues. Germline lookup yields CDR1 MNHEY and CDR2 SVGAGI. The CDR3 sequence is CASSYFQGQYEQYF. In DNA form, the CDR3 reads TGTGCCAGCAGTTACTTCCAGGGACAATACGAGCAGTACTTC.

This sequence joins TRBV7-8 and TRBJ2-1, with D perhaps TRBD2 (5 bases). With 0 bases removed from V and 7 bases from J, the gap between germline ends came to 13 bases. CDR3 length: 15 residues. CDR1 and CDR2 from the germline V gene are SGHVS and FQNEAQ. The CDR3, as DNA: TGTGCCAGCAGCTTAGCGGGAGAGCCGCCGAATGAGCAGTTCTTC. It yields the protein CASSLAGEPPNEQFF.

The J gene is TRBJ2-2, the V gene TRBV19; 7 positions match TRBD1. V dropped 8 bases and J dropped 4; count of bases not matched to a gene: 13. The CDR3 runs to 16 residues. Germline V lookup: CDR1 LNHDA, CDR2 SQIVND (reference sequence). The CDR3 region is CASLSLGTESTGELFF. The CDR3 nucleotides read TGTGCCAGTTTATCGCTGGGGACAGAGAGCACCGGGGAGCTGTTTTTT.

The chain combines TRBV2 with TRBJ2-7, with TRBD2 matching 7 bases. The length of the CDR3 is 12 residues. Germline CDR1 reads SNHLY; CDR2 reads FYNNEI. Losses at the gene ends were 8 bases for V and 3 bases for J; bases not matched to a gene: 4. This chain's CDR3 is CASGGGGYEQYF. DNA of the CDR3: TGTGCCAGCGGGGGGGGTGGCTACGAGCAGTACTTC.

The chain couples TRBV7-9 to TRBJ2-3, with 8 bases aligning to TRBD2. Unmatched junction bases numbered 17, after V lost 8 bases and J lost 7 bases. The CDR3 has 16 residues. Germline CDR1 reads SEHNR; CDR2 reads FQNEAQ (reference sequence). CDR3 loop: CASHSKSGTRPNTQYF. The CDR3 DNA follows: TGTGCCAGCCATTCTAAATCCGGGACTAGACCTAATACGCAGTATTTT.

The V and J genes are TRBV6-1 and TRBJ2-1; D call uncertain. CDR1 and CDR2 from the germline V gene are MNHNS and SASEGT. Trimming removed 2 bases from V and 11 bases from J, with 4 bases in between. The CDR3 is made up of 10 amino acids. CDR3 sequence: CASSERKQFF. CDR3 coding DNA: TGTGCCAGCAGTGAACGTAAGCAGTTCTTC.

The CDR3 sequence is CASSQVLSTGLYF. DNA of the CDR3: TGCGCCAGCAGCCAGGTCCTTAGCACGGGGCTGTACTTC. The chain uses TRBV4-1 and TRBJ2-7, with D perhaps TRBD1 or TRBD2 (5 bases each). Trimming left V 3 bases short and J 12 bases short, with 18 bases between. The CDR3 has 13 amino acids. Germline CDR1 MGHRA, CDR2 YSYEKL.

The rearrangement uses TRBV4-1 and TRBJ1-1, with TRBD1 matching over 8 bases. V trimming: 3 bases; J trimming: 0 bases; junction bases outside the gene matches: 3. Germline CDR1 reads MGHRA; CDR2 reads YSYEKL. This CDR3 has 15 amino acids. The CDR3 sequence: CASSQTDRVNTEAFF. As DNA, the CDR3 is TGCGCCAGCAGCCAGACGGACAGGGTGAACACTGAAGCTTTCTTT.

This chain connects TRBV5-1 to TRBJ1-4; the match to TRBD1 covers 7 bases. Unmatched junction bases numbered 9, after V lost 6 bases and J lost 4 bases. The germline CDR1 and CDR2 sequences are SGHRS and YFSETQ. The CDR3 is 15 residues long. The DNA of the CDR3 is TGCGCCAGCACCCCGATAGGGGACAGTAATGAAAAACTGTTTTTT. Protein: CASTPIGDSNEKLFF. The entire variable domain, with the rest obtained from reference TRBV5-1 and TRBJ1-4, is as follows: KAGVTQTPRYLIKTRGQQVTLSCSPISGHRSVSWYQQTPGQGLQFLFEYFSETQRNKGNFPGRFSGRQFSNSRSEMNVSTLELGDSALYLCASTPIGDSNEKLFFGSGTQLSVL.

This chain uses TRBV7-9 with TRBJ1-2, with 11 bases matching TRBD1. The CDR3 is 16 residues long. With 0 bases clipped from V and 3 bases from J, the junction kept 3 bases outside the gene matches. CDR1 and CDR2 from the germline V gene are SEHNR and FQNEAQ (reference sequence). The CDR3 region has the DNA TGTGCCAGCAGCTTAGCACCGGGACAGGGGGACTATGGCTACACCTTC. Its protein product is CASSLAPGQGDYGYTF.

The V and J genes are TRBV5-4 and TRBJ1-1; 7 bases agree with TRBD1. J gave up 5 bases and V 1 base, and 5 bases lay outside the gene matches. The CDR3 spans 14 residues. Germline V gives CDR1 SGHNT, CDR2 YYREEE (reference sequence). CDR3 loop: CASSLSSGGTEAFF. The CDR3 DNA reads TGTGCCAGCAGCTTGTCATCAGGGGGTACTGAAGCTTTCTTT. Looking up the rest from reference TRBV5-4 and TRBJ1-1 gives the full variable domain: ETGVTQSPTHLIKTRGQQVTLRCSSQSGHNTVSWYQQALGQGPQFIFQYYREEENGRGNFPPRFSGLQFPNYSSELNVNALELDDSALYLCASSLSSGGTEAFFGQGTRLTVV.

V gene TRBV19 combines with J gene TRBJ2-6; 8 bases align to TRBD1. Trimming took 5 bases from V and 4 from J; bases not matched to a gene: 10. The CDR3 loop spans 17 amino acids. Germline V gene data show CDR1 as LNHDA and CDR2 as SQIVND (reference sequence). For the CDR3, the DNA is TGTGCCAGTAGTCCCAGGACAGGGTACATCGGGGCCAACGTCCTGACTTTC. It encodes CASSPRTGYIGANVLTF.

Points on this clone: Other DNA variants within this sample encode the same CDR3. The V and J genes are TRBV10-3 and TRBJ1-4; 9 bases agree with TRBD1. J was trimmed by 8 bases and V by 0 bases; bases with no gene match: 4. The CDR3 runs 15 residues. CDR1 is ENHRY, CDR2 SYGVKD, per germline. The CDR3 loop is CAISESGQGGEKLFF. The CDR3 bases are TGTGCCATCAGTGAGTCGGGACAGGGAGGCGAAAAACTGTTTTTT.

The chain carries TRBV5-1 and TRBJ2-3; 9 bases map to TRBD2. The CDR3 consists of 16 residues. From germline, CDR1 is SGHRS and CDR2 YFSETQ. V gave up 0 bases and J gave up 2 bases; unmatched junction bases: 4. The CDR3 reads CASSLEASGVTDTQYF. CDR3 nucleotides: TGCGCCAGCAGCTTGGAAGCTAGCGGGGTCACAGATACGCAGTATTTT.

The gene calls are TRBV7-9 and TRBJ1-3; TRBD1 might be the D (5 bases). Germline V gene data show CDR1 as SEHNR and CDR2 as FQNEAQ (reference sequence). Trimming shortened V by 5 bases and J by 1 base, and 12 bases separated the two germline ends. This CDR3 is built from 15 residues. CDR3 nucleotides: TGTGCCAGCAGCGCGCCGACAGTTTCTGGAAACACCATATATTTT. This codes for CASSAPTVSGNTIYF.

The V gene is TRBV6-5, the J gene TRBJ2-7, with 12 bases aligning to TRBD2. The CDR3 runs 15 residues. J was trimmed by 6 bases and V by 4 bases; bases with no gene match: 7. Germline lookup yields CDR1 MNHEY and CDR2 SVGAGI. Written as DNA, the CDR3 is TGTGCCAGCAGTTCATGGACTAGCGGGAAAGGCGAGCAGTACTTC. Translating it yields CASSSWTSGKGEQYF.

This clone showed up just once. The chain uses TRBV10-1 and TRBJ2-5; 13 nucleotides agree with TRBD2. This CDR3 region has 19 residues. The J segment lost 3 bases and the V segment lost 0 bases, leaving 10 bases of the junction unmatched. Per germline, CDR1 WNHNN and CDR2 SYGVQD (reference sequence). This chain's CDR3 is CASSESPVTSGGTKETQYF. DNA for the CDR3: TGCGCCAGCAGTGAGTCTCCCGTGACTAGCGGGGGGACCAAAGAGACCCAGTACTTC.

This sequence joins TRBV21-1 and TRBJ1-1. TRBV21-1 is listed as a pseudogene. The CDR3 extends over 16 amino acids. CDR3 coding DNA: TGTGCCAGCAGCAAGGCCGATCGGCGGCCGAACACTGAAGCTTTCTTT. Encoded protein: CASSKADRRPNTEAFF.

The V and J genes are TRBV30 and TRBJ2-7, with 9 bases fitting TRBD1. The ends lost 6 bases at V and 2 bases at J; junction bases unmatched: 8. Germline loops: CDR1 GTSNPN, CDR2 SVGIG (reference sequence). The CDR3 loop spans 14 amino acids. CDR3 sequence reads: CACVYGTGTYEQYF. CDR3 DNA sequence: TGTGCCTGCGTGTACGGGACAGGGACCTACGAGCAGTACTTC.

This chain uses TRBV2 with TRBJ2-6, with D possibly being TRBD2 (6 bases). This CDR3 spans 17 amino acids. The germline V gene encodes CDR1 SNHLY and CDR2 FYNNEI. Trimming removed 6 bases at V and 2 bases at J, with 17 bases between. DNA for the CDR3: TGTGCCAGCAGCCGGGGGACGATAACCCCTGGGGCCAACGTCCTGACTTTC. Its protein is CASSRGTITPGANVLTF. Supplemented by reference TRBV2 and TRBJ2-6, the full variable domain reads EPEVTQTPSHQVTQMGQEVILRCVPISNHLYFYWYRQILGQKVEFLVSFYNNEISEKSEIFDDQFSVERPDGSNFTLKIRSTKLEDSAMYFCASSRGTITPGANVLTFGAGSRLTVL.

The CDR3 DNA follows: TGTGCCAGCAGTCGGGGGTCTGGGAACACTGAAGCTTTCTTT. It yields the protein CASSRGSGNTEAFF. This chain links TRBV6-5 with TRBJ1-1; D may be TRBD1 (5 bases). V was trimmed by 5 bases and J by 1 base, leaving 11 bases between them. Germline loops: CDR1 MNHEY, CDR2 SVGAGI. The CDR3 length is 14 residues.

This chain joins TRBV7-2 and TRBJ2-4, with 11 bases fitting TRBD2. CDR1 and CDR2 from the germline V gene are SGHTA and FQGNSA. The ends lost 5 bases at V and 9 bases at J; junction bases unmatched: 3. The CDR3 covers 13 residues. In nucleotides, the CDR3 is TGTGCCAGCAGCGCCGGACTAGCGGGCATTCAGTACTTC. Encoded protein: CASSAGLAGIQYF. The full variable domain, rest sourced from reference TRBV7-2 and TRBJ2-4, is GAGVSQSPSNKVTEKGKDVELRCDPISGHTALYWYRQSLGQGLEFLIYFQGNSAPDKSGLPSDRFSAERTGGSVSTLTIQRTQQEDSAVYLCASSAGLAGIQYFGAGTRLSVL.

The J gene is TRBJ1-3, the V gene TRBV5-8, with 7 bases identical to TRBD1. Germline trimming cut 0 bases from V and 6 bases from J; bases unmatched to any gene: 3. The CDR3 is 14 amino acids. Germline-derived CDR1 and CDR2 are SGHTS and YDEGEE. The CDR3 protein is CASSLAQGVNTIYF. CDR3 bases: TGTGCCAGCAGCTTGGCGCAGGGGGTAAACACCATATATTTT.

This CDR3 is CSIGQGSGNTIYF. The DNA of the CDR3 is TGCAGCATAGGACAGGGCTCTGGAAACACCATATATTTT. This chain joins TRBV29-1 and TRBJ1-3; 8 bases match TRBD1. The CDR3 runs to 13 residues. J gave up 0 bases and V 8 bases, and 3 bases lay outside the gene matches. Per the germline V gene, CDR1 is SQVTM and CDR2 is ANQGSEA.